This TCR beta chain was identified in a study of blood T cells in healthy people across ages. It was with a sample-barcoded 5' primer and a J-beta primer mix that a second PCR of roughly 7 to 11 cycles was run. A single record per CDR3 protein comes from TCRdb applying MiXCR to the 5' RACE reads. The sample holds 450,000 to 700,000 distinct CDR3 sequences, 25% to 30% seen once. As regards this clonotype: Antigen: not known.

V dropped 2 bases and J dropped 11 bases, with 10 bases sitting between them. Germline V gene lookup returns CDR1 SGHKS and CDR2 YYEKEE (reference sequence). The CDR3 contains 11 residues. Healthy Russian Caucasian donors spanned ages about 6 to 100 years. Samples each had at least 5 micrograms of total RNA extracted. Study results and limitations: PBMCs went unsorted, and a conclusive naive versus antigen-experienced comparison was therefore prevented. Long-lived donors exceeded aged donors in naive CD4+ cells and diversity.

Sequencing input: blood. The chain employs TRBV5-5 and TRBJ2-5, with D maybe TRBD1 (5 bases). This clonotype was obtained from a woman aged 70-85 years in good health. In DNA, the CDR3 is TGTGCCAGCAGCTTACAGGAACAGCAGTACTTC. This gives the protein CASSLQEQQYF. Supplemented by reference TRBV5-5 and TRBJ2-5, the full variable domain reads DAGVTQSPTHLIKTRGQQVTLRCSPISGHKSVSWYQQVLGQGPQFIFQYYEKEERGRGNFPDRFSARQFPNYSSELNVNALLLGDSALYLCASSLQEQQYFGPGTRLLVL.